The sequence of this T cell receptor beta chain was determined in a study of cytomegalovirus exposure and HLA in healthy donors. Study at large: Sequencing of roughly 180 million T cells in an earlier analysis found 120 million or so unique TCR beta sequences.

The PCR was carried out with 60 Vbeta primers and 13 Jbeta primers. Sequenced by immunoSEQ multiplex PCR; TCRdb stores in-frame clones only, minus some. This sample carries around 74,000 clones, about 80% of them seen once, and the ten largest clones take 2.5%. The ends lost 4 bases at V and 7 bases at J; junction bases unmatched: 5. Germline CDR1 reads SGHDT; CDR2 reads YYEEEE. The CDR3 is 15 amino acids. With respect to this clone: What it binds is not known.

General study findings and limits: Accurate predictions that matched the HLA-A and HLA-B alleles of most subjects were reportedly made from TCR beta sequences. A later analysis linked a missense DCLRE1C variant to TCR beta V- and J-gene trimming. Per a later analysis, 15,000 to 20,000 TCR beta sequences showed association with HLA alleles at 0.05 false discovery rate.

The chain joins TRBV5-6 to TRBJ2-1; 13 nucleotides agree with TRBD2. This TCR was recovered from a man aged 25 to 40 in good health and CMV-seronegative. The sequenced material came from PBMCs. CDR3 amino acids: CASSGLAGVKNEQFF. The CDR3 DNA sequence: TGTGCCAGCAGCGGACTAGCGGGAGTCAAAAATGAGCAGTTCTTC.